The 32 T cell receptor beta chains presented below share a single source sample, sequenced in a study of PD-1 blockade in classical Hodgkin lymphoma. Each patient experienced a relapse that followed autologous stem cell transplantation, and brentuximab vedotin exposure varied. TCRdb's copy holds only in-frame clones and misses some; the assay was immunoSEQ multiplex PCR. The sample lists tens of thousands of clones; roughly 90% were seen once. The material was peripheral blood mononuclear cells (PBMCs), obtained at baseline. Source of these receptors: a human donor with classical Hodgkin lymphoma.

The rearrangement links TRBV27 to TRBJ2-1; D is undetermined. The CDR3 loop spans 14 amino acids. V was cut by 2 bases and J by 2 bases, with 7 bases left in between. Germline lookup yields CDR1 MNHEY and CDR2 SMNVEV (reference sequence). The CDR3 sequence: CASSLLGPYNEQFF. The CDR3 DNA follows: TGTGCCAGCAGTTTACTAGGTCCCTACAATGAGCAGTTCTTC.

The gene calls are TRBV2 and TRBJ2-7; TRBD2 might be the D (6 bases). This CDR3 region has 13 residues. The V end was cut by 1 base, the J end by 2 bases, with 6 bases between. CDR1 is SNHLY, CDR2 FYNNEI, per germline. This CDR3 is CASSEGRAYEQYF. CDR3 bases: TGTGCCAGCAGTGAAGGGAGGGCCTACGAGCAGTACTTC.

In nucleotides, the CDR3 is TGTGCCAGCTCACCGACCTCAGGGATCTCCTACGAGCAGTACTTC. Amino acids: CASSPTSGISYEQYF. This rearrangement joins TRBV18 to TRBJ2-7; D perhaps matches TRBD1 (5 bases). Germline assignment: CDR1 KGHSH and CDR2 LQKENI. V lost 3 bases and J lost 0, with 12 bases in between. The CDR3 length is 15 residues.

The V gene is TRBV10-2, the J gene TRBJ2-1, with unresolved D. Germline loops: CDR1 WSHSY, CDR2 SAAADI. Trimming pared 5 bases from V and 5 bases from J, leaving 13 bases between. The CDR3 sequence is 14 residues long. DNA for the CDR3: TGCGCCAGCAGTCTTCTCGACGCAAACAATGAGCAGTTCTTC. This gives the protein CASSLLDANNEQFF.

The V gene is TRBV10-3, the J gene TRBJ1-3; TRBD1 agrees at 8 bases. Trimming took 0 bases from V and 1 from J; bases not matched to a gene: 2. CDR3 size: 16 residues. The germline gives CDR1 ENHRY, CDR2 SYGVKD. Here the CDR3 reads CAISESRGLSGNTIYF. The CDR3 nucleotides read TGTGCCATCAGTGAGTCCAGGGGGCTATCTGGAAACACCATATATTTT.

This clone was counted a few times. Here the CDR3 reads CASSLSSGKHNEQFF. The CDR3 coding sequence is TGCGCCAGCAGCTTGTCCAGCGGGAAACACAATGAGCAGTTCTTC. The genes are TRBV5-1 and TRBJ2-1; 7 bases are a match to TRBD2. After removal of 1 base from V and 5 bases from J, the junction contained 6 bases not matched to a gene. Germline V gene lookup returns CDR1 SGHRS and CDR2 YFSETQ. The CDR3 is 15 residues long.

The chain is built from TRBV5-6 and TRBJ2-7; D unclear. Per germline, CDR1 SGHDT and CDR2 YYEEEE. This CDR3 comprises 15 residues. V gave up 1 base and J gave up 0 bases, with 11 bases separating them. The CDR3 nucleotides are TGTGCCAGCAGCTTGATGCAGGTCCTCTCCTACGAGCAGTACTTC. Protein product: CASSLMQVLSYEQYF.

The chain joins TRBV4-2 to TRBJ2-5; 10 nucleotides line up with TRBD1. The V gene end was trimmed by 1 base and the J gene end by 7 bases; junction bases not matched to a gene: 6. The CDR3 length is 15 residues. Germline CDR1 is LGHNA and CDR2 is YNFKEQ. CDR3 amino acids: CASSQVGDRGGTQYF. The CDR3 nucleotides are TGTGCCAGCAGCCAAGTGGGGGACAGGGGAGGGACCCAGTACTTC.

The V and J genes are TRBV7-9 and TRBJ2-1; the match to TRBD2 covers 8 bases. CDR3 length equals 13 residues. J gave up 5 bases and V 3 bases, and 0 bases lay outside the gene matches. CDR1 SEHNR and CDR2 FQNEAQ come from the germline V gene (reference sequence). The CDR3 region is CASSLGLDNEQFF. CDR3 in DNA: TGTGCCAGCAGCTTGGGACTAGACAATGAGCAGTTCTTC.

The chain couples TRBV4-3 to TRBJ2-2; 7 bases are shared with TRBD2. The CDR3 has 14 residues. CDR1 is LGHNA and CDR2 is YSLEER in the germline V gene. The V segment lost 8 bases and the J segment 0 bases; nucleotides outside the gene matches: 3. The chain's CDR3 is CASRDYTNTGELFF. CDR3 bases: TGCGCCAGCCGGGACTACACGAACACCGGGGAGCTGTTTTTT.

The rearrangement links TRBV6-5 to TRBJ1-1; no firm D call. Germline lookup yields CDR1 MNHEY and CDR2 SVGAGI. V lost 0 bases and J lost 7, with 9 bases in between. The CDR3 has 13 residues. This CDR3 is CASSYSGLLEAFF. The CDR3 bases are TGTGCCAGCAGTTACTCGGGTCTTCTTGAAGCTTTCTTT.

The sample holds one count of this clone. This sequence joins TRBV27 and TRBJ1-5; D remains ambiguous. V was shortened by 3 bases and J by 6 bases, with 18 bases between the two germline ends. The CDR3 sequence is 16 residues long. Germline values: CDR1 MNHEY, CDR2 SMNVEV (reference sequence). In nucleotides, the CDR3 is TGTGCCAGCAGTTTGCGCTATTTGGGAGGACGTCAGCCCCAGCATTTT. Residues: CASSLRYLGGRQPQHF.

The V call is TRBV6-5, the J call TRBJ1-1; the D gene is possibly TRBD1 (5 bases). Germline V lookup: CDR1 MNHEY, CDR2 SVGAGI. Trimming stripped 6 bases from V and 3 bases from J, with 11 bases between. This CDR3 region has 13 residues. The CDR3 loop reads CASRLEGYTEAFF. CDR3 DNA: TGTGCCAGCAGGCTGGAGGGGTACACTGAAGCTTTCTTT.

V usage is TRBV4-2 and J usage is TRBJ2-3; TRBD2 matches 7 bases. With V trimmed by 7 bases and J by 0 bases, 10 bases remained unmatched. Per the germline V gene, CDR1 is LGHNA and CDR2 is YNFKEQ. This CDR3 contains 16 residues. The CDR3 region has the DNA TGTGCCAGCACCCCCCGGATTAGCGGGAGCACAGATACGCAGTATTTT. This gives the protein CASTPRISGSTDTQYF.

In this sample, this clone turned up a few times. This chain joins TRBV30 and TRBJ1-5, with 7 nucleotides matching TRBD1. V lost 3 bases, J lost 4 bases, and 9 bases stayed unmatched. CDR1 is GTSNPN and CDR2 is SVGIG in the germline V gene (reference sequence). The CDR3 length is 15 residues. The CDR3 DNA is TGTGCCTGGAGCGAGGGGGCTGCTGGTAATCAGCCCCAGCATTTT. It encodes CAWSEGAAGNQPQHF.

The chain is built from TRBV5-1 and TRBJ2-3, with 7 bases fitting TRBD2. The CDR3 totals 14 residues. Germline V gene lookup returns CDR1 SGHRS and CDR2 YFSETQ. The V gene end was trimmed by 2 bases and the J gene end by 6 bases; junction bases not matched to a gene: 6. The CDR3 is CASSFEGGPDTQYF. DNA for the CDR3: TGCGCCAGCAGCTTCGAGGGAGGGCCGGATACGCAGTATTTT. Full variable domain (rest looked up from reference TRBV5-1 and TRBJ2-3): KAGVTQTPRYLIKTRGQQVTLSCSPISGHRSVSWYQQTPGQGLQFLFEYFSETQRNKGNFPGRFSGRQFSNSRSEMNVSTLELGDSALYLCASSFEGGPDTQYFGPGTRLTVL.

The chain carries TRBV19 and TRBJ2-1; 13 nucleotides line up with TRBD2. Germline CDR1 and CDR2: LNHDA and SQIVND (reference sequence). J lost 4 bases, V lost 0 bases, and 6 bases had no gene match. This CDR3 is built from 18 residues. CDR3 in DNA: TGTGCCAGTAGTATAGACCTGGGGACTAGCGGGATATACAATGAGCAGTTCTTC. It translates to CASSIDLGTSGIYNEQFF.

The CDR3 DNA sequence: TGTGCCAGCAGTTCCTCAGGTATAGCGGCAGATACGCAGTATTTT. Amino acids: CASSSSGIAADTQYF. The J gene is TRBJ2-3, the V gene TRBV27; possible D gene TRBD2, 6 bases. Trimming pared 4 bases from V and 4 bases from J, leaving 15 bases between. CDR3 size: 15 residues. CDR1 is MNHEY, CDR2 SMNVEV, per germline (reference sequence).

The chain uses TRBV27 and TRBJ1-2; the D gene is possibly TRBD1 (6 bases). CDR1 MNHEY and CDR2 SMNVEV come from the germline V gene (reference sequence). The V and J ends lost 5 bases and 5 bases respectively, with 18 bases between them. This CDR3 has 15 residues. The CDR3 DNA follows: TGTGCCAGCAGTCTGGTAGGGGGGGGATTGTATGGCTACACCTTC. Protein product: CASSLVGGGLYGYTF.

This CDR3 reads CASSGRDEQFF. The DNA for the CDR3 is TGTGCCAGCAGTGGCAGGGATGAGCAGTTCTTC. The rearrangement uses TRBV6-1 and TRBJ2-1; tentative D call: TRBD1 (5 bases). Trimming cost V 4 bases and J 8 bases, with 6 bases left between them. Germline V gene lookup returns CDR1 MNHNS and CDR2 SASEGT. The CDR3 is 11 amino acids.

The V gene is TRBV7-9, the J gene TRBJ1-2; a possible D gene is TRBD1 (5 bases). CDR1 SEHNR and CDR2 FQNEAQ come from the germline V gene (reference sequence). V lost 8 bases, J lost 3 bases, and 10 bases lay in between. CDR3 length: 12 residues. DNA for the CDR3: TGTGCCAGCGAGGGACTATACTATGGCTACACCTTC. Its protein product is CASEGLYYGYTF.

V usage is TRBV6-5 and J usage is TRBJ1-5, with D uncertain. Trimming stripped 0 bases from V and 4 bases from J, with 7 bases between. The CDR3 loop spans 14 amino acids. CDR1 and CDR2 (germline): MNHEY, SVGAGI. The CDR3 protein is CASSYSNQNQPQHF. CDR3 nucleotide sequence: TGTGCCAGCAGTTACTCGAATCAGAATCAGCCCCAGCATTTT.

DNA for the CDR3: TGTGCCAGCAGCGCAGACAGGGCTAACAATGAGCAGTTCTTC. Its translation is CASSADRANNEQFF. V usage is TRBV5-4 and J usage is TRBJ2-1; TRBD1 agrees at 7 bases. With 4 bases clipped from V and 5 bases from J, the junction kept 6 bases outside the gene matches. The CDR3 has 14 amino acids. Germline lookup yields CDR1 SGHNT and CDR2 YYREEE (reference sequence). Drawing the rest from reference TRBV5-4 and TRBJ2-1, the complete variable domain is ETGVTQSPTHLIKTRGQQVTLRCSSQSGHNTVSWYQQALGQGPQFIFQYYREEENGRGNFPPRFSGLQFPNYSSELNVNALELDDSALYLCASSADRANNEQFFGPGTRLTVL.

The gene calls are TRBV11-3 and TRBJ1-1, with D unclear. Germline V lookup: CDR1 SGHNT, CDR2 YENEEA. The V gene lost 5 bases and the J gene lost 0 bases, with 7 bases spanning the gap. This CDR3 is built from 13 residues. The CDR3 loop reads CASSAGVNTEAFF. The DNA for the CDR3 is TGTGCCAGCAGCGCCGGGGTGAACACTGAAGCTTTCTTT.

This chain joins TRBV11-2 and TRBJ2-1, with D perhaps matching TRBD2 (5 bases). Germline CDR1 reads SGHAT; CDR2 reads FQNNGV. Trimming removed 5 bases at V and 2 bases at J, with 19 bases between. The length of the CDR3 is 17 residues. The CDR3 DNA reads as TGTGCCAGCAGCCGGGGTGATGGCGGGTTAGCCTACAATGAGCAGTTCTTC. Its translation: CASSRGDGGLAYNEQFF.

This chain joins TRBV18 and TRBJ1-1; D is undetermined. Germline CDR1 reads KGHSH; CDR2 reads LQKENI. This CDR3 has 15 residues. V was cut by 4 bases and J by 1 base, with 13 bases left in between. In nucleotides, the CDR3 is TGTGCCAGCTCACGATCCATGGGAACGAACACTGAAGCTTTCTTT. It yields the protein CASSRSMGTNTEAFF.

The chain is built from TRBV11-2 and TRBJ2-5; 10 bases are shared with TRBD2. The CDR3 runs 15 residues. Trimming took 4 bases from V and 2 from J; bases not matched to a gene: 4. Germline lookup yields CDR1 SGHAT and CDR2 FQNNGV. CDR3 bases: TGTGCCAGCAGCTCTAGCGGGAGCCTTCAAGAGACCCAGTACTTC. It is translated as CASSSSGSLQETQYF. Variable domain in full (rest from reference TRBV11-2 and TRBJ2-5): EAGVAQSPRYKIIEKRQSVAFWCNPISGHATLYWYQQILGQGPKLLIQFQNNGVVDDSQLPKDRFSAERLKGVDSTLKIQPAKLEDSAVYLCASSSSGSLQETQYFGPGTRLLVL.

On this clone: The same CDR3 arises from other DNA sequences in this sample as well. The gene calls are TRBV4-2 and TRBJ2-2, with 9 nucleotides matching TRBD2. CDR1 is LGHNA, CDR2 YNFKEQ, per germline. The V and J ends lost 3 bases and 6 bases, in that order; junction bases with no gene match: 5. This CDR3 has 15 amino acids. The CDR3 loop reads CASSQLLAGPGELFF. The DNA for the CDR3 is TGTGCCAGCAGCCAGCTCCTAGCGGGACCCGGGGAGCTGTTTTTT.

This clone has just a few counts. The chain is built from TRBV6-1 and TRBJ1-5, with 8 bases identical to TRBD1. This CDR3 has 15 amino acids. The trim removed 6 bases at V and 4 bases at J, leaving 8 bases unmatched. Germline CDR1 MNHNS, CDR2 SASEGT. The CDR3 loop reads CASSETGVMNQPQHF. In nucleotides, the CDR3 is TGTGCCAGCAGCGAGACAGGGGTGATGAATCAGCCCCAGCATTTT.

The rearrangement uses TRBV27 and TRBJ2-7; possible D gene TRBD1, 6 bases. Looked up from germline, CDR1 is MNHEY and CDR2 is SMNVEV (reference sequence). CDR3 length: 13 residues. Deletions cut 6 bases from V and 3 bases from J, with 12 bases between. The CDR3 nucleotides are TGTGCCAGCAGCGACGGGACATTCTACGAGCAGTACTTC. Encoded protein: CASSDGTFYEQYF.

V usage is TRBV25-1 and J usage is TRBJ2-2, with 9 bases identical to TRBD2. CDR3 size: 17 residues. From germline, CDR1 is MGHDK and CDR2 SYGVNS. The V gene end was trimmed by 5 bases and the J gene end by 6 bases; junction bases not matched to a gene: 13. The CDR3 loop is CASSSGRMSGLAGELFF. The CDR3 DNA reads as TGTGCCAGCAGTAGCGGGAGGATGTCCGGGCTTGCCGGGGAGCTGTTTTTT.

The CDR3 DNA reads as TGCAGCGTCGAGGAGGGGCGATCCTCTGGAAACACCATATATTTT. It translates to CSVEEGRSSGNTIYF. The chain employs TRBV29-1 and TRBJ1-3, with D tentatively TRBD1 (5 bases). CDR3 length equals 15 residues. Germline loops: CDR1 SQVTM, CDR2 ANQGSEA. Trimming left V 6 bases short and J 0 bases short, with 15 bases between.